This T cell receptor beta chain was retrieved from a study of shared clonotypes between healthy human individuals (dated by TCRdb to 2020 to 2022). Notes on the research overall: The cohort included a few men and a couple of women between 18 and 49 years of age. Per donor, three plates each were used for CD4 naive and CD4 memory, two for CD8 naive, and one for CD8 memory. Blood TCR repertoires of five healthy adults were deeply sequenced to estimate repertoire size and the extent of clonotype sharing between individuals. Different laboratories and diverse techniques were used to prepare libraries and sequence TCR repertoires, to increase sequencing depth and limit assay-specific biases. Each donor's leukapheresis produced roughly between roughly 0.9 and 9 billion PBMCs. Study-wide conclusions, independent of this receptor: Even with the large sequencing depth, rarefaction of the sorted-subset datasets indicated that sequencing was incomplete. Naive subsets generally had larger estimated clonotype richness than memory subsets did. Pairwise subsampling indicated that sequencing depth was expected to affect the degree of clonotype sharing among donors. Sampling was restricted to blood, and TCR repertoires in tissues likely differ from the TCR repertoires found in blood. The small number of donors limited the genetic and exposure-history diversity represented. Higher generation probabilities were observed for clonotypes shared by all four sorted-subset donors than for non-shared clonotypes. When several donors were compared, the shared fraction of clonotypes was around 5.1% for naive CD4, approximately 3.3% for naive CD8, 2.3% for memory CD4, and less than 0.5% for memory CD8.

Healthy HIV-negative adults with no recently reported acute infections or vaccinations were included as donors. All donors were Caucasian adults living in Nashville, Tennessee, USA. CD4+ T cells were enriched through magnetic negative selection, after which naive cells were positively selected on CD45RA and the remaining negative fraction served as the memory subset. After blood collection by leukapheresis, PBMCs were isolated using Ficoll-Histopaque density gradient centrifugation and then cryopreserved in the vapor phase of liquid nitrogen. Analytical flow cytometry was used to check the purity and quantity of every magnetically sorted T cell population. Each sorted fraction had its genomic DNA isolated and then quantified by UV absorbance on a Nanodrop 2000c. On this clone: Its antigen remains unidentified. Base qualities are missing; no much larger clone stands one base away.

CDR1 SGHRS and CDR2 YFSETQ were looked up in the germline V gene. Measured from the cysteine to the phenylalanine, the CDR3 is 14 residues long. The retained sequence is limited to the CDR3, 42 bases, with the frame set at the first base. TCR CDR3 regions were amplified from genomic DNA by multiplex PCR using the deep immunoSEQ assay. Genomic DNA extracted from each cell subset was distributed evenly over all wells of several immunoSEQ 96-well plates, and each plate served as one replicate. Each replicate PCR for sorted subsets received about 220 ng genomic DNA, equal to tens of thousands of T cell genomes. Purified libraries were measured with a Qubit 3.0 fluorometer, size-checked on a Bioanalyzer 2100, and measured again with the KAPA Library Quantification kit. Every immunoSEQ 96-well plate was sequenced on a dedicated single-read 150-cycle Illumina NextSeq 550 flow cell. In the paper's pipeline: Because only junctional sequences without quality scores were contained in the immunoSEQ output, filtering matching that applied to full-length reads could not be performed. Sequences were annotated with PyIR, a Python wrapper for IgBLAST v1.9, using IMGT germline references to assign V/J genes and CDR3. Reads were filtered out if the reads had weak V/J assignments (E-value above 1e-6), no CDR3, stop codons, out-of-frame junctions, or ambiguous translated residues. V3J clonotypes were defined as sequences sharing the same inferred V gene, J gene, and CDR3 amino acid sequence. Percentage overlap between repertoires was calculated by dividing the number of shared unique clonotypes by the size of the smaller repertoire. Three approaches were used to assess repertoire richness: RTK rarefaction, the Chao1 estimator, and Recon v2.1 estimates of unobserved clonotypes. For all TCRbeta clonotypes obtained by the gDNA method from a few donors, generation probabilities were computed with OLGA. TCRdb's version of the immuneACCESS table is confined to in-frame rearrangements and falls short of the full clone set. An unresolved V gene accounts for under half of the shortfall where checked; the remainder is of unknown origin. The DNA was the basis for D and trimming; V, J and clone size are from that table. This sample lists a few million clones; just over 90% were detected once. 0.39% of the sample goes to the ten largest clones.

The TCR originated in a man aged 18 to 30 in good health. Some clones in this sample may be carry-over from other donors' samples. The material sequenced was naive CD4+ T cells from PBMCs. This sample's cell subset or site label indicates: CD45RA+ positively selected. In this chain, TRBV5-1 is recombined with TRBJ2-2, with a tentative D call of TRBD1 or TRBD2, each matching 5 bases. The base sequence is TGCGCTTCCAGACGGGGCACCAACACCGGGGAGCTGTTTTTT. It translates as CASRRGTNTGELFF.